What follows are 26 T cell receptor beta chains derived from one specimen sequenced in a study of T cell changes during pregnancy in multiple sclerosis. The table came from immunoSEQ multiplex PCR; TCRdb's copy has only in-frame clones and leaves some out. The sample lists tens of thousands of clones, about 92% occurring once. The input for sequencing was CD4+ T cells from peripheral blood mononuclear cells, taken before pregnancy. Receptors were obtained from a female donor with multiple sclerosis, enrolled in a pregnancy study.

This clone turned up a few times. This chain's CDR3 is CASSTSGQLNEKLFF. The CDR3 DNA sequence: TGTGCCAGTAGTACGTCGGGTCAGTTAAATGAAAAACTGTTTTTT. The rearrangement uses TRBV19 and TRBJ1-4; unclear D gene. V shed 4 bases and J shed 5 bases, with 14 bases lying between them. There are 15 residues in the CDR3. The germline gives CDR1 LNHDA, CDR2 SQIVND (reference sequence). Full variable domain (remainder filled in from reference TRBV19 and TRBJ1-4): DGGITQSPKYLFRKEGQNVTLSCEQNLNHDAMYWYRQDPGQGLRLIYYSQIVNDFQKGDIAEGYSVSREKKESFPLTVTSAQKNPTAFYLCASSTSGQLNEKLFFGSGTQLSVL.

The rearrangement joins TRBV7-2 to TRBJ2-5; the match to TRBD1 covers 10 bases. Per the germline V gene, CDR1 is SGHTA and CDR2 is FQGNSA. V lost 4 bases to trimming and J lost 4 bases; unmatched junction nucleotides: 6. CDR3 length equals 15 residues. CDR3: CASSSMTGGGETQYF. Here the CDR3 DNA reads TGTGCCAGCAGCTCCATGACAGGGGGCGGAGAGACCCAGTACTTC.

The chain has TRBV19 and TRBJ2-7; D is possibly TRBD1 (6 bases). Trimming cost V 3 bases and J 3 bases, with 12 bases left between them. Germline assignment: CDR1 LNHDA and CDR2 SQIVND (reference sequence). The CDR3 length is 14 residues. CDR3 region: CASSMAGARYEQYF. The CDR3 coding sequence is TGTGCCAGTAGTATGGCAGGGGCTCGCTACGAGCAGTACTTC.

The chain carries TRBV10-1 and TRBJ2-5; 8 positions match TRBD2. Trimming removed 6 bases from V and 9 bases from J; junction bases left unmatched: 12. CDR3 size: 14 residues. Germline V gene sequence: CDR1 WNHNN, CDR2 SYGVQD (reference sequence). The chain's CDR3 is CASRESGTSGPQYF. As DNA, the CDR3 is TGCGCCAGCAGAGAATCCGGGACTAGTGGTCCCCAGTACTTC.

The chain is built from TRBV28 and TRBJ2-3, with TRBD2 matching 9 bases. CDR3 length: 14 amino acids. Germline V gene data show CDR1 as MDHEN and CDR2 as SYDVKM. J lost 14 bases, V lost 5 bases, and 14 bases had no gene match. The CDR3 coding sequence is TGTGCCAGCAGTCCCTATTCTAGCGGGGCCACTCCGTATTTT. It specifies CASSPYSSGATPYF.

The CDR3 region has the DNA TGCGCCAGCAGCCAAGTCACGCTTTTGGACAGCAGGTCGGGAACCTTC. Translated, it gives CASSQVTLLDSRSGTF. The chain couples TRBV4-1 to TRBJ1-2, with D possibly matching TRBD1 (6 bases). V was cut by 1 base and J by 14 bases, with 26 bases left in between. The germline V gene has CDR1 MGHRA and CDR2 YSYEKL. CDR3 size: 16 residues.

The chain joins TRBV19 to TRBJ1-5; 11 nucleotides match TRBD1. The CDR3 loop spans 15 amino acids. From germline, CDR1 is LNHDA and CDR2 SQIVND (reference sequence). The V gene end was trimmed by 3 bases and the J gene end by 9 bases; junction bases not matched to a gene: 7. The CDR3, as DNA: TGTGCCAGTAGTATCGGACAGGGGGCGCGTCGGCCCCAGCATTTT. Protein sequence: CASSIGQGARRPQHF.

This rearrangement joins TRBV5-6 to TRBJ2-5; 13 bases fit TRBD2. The V gene end was trimmed by 0 bases and the J gene end by 4 bases; junction bases not matched to a gene: 3. Germline CDR1 SGHDT, CDR2 YYEEEE. CDR3 length: 16 residues. Written as DNA, the CDR3 is TGTGCCAGCAGCTTGGTTAGGACTAGCGGGGGAGAGACCCAGTACTTC. Translated, it gives CASSLVRTSGGETQYF.

The V gene is TRBV18, the J gene TRBJ2-1; 8 nucleotides line up with TRBD2. V lost 6 bases and J lost 9; bases outside the gene matches: 10. Germline assignment: CDR1 KGHSH and CDR2 LQKENI. The CDR3 is made up of 14 amino acids. The CDR3 nucleotides read TGTGCCAGCTCTCCGCAGCGGGAGAGAAGTGAGCAGTTCTTC. Protein sequence: CASSPQRERSEQFF.

The V gene is TRBV5-1, the J gene TRBJ2-2; D gene uncertain. The V end lost 1 base, the J end lost 5 bases, and 9 bases lay between the germline ends. The germline V gene has CDR1 SGHRS and CDR2 YFSETQ. This CDR3 spans 14 amino acids. The CDR3 is CASSLPPATGELFF. CDR3 nucleotides: TGCGCCAGCAGCTTGCCTCCAGCGACCGGGGAGCTGTTTTTT.

This clone appeared a single time. The chain has TRBV6-1 and TRBJ1-3, with 9 bases identical to TRBD1. V shed 4 bases, J shed 1 base, and the junction held 2 bases outside the gene matches. Germline V gives CDR1 MNHNS, CDR2 SASEGT. The CDR3 covers 15 residues. The CDR3 nucleotides read TGTGCCAGCAGTGGGGGACAGGGTTCTGGAAACACCATATATTTT. Translating it yields CASSGGQGSGNTIYF.

The chain recombines TRBV9 with TRBJ2-7; 11 bases line up with TRBD2. Losses at the gene ends were 0 bases for V and 1 base for J; bases not matched to a gene: 6. In germline, CDR1 is SGDLS, CDR2 YYNGEE. This CDR3 is 17 amino acids long. This CDR3 is CASSVGLAGGGSYEQYF. CDR3 nucleotide sequence: TGTGCCAGCAGCGTAGGTCTAGCGGGAGGAGGATCCTACGAGCAGTACTTC.

The CDR3 DNA sequence: TGTGCCAGCAGTCAAGGCGGCACTGAAGCTTTCTTT. Translated: CASSQGGTEAFF. The chain carries TRBV28 and TRBJ1-1; D uncertain. Germline assignment: CDR1 MDHEN and CDR2 SYDVKM. The V and J ends lost 5 bases and 4 bases respectively, with 8 bases between them. The CDR3 spans 12 residues.

This chain connects TRBV7-3 to TRBJ1-3, with D perhaps matching TRBD1 (6 bases). The germline V and J ends were trimmed by 5 bases and 3 bases, with 11 bases remaining between them. Germline V gives CDR1 SGHTA, CDR2 FQGTGA. The CDR3 has 14 residues. The CDR3 here is CASSATGFGNTIYF. CDR3 DNA sequence: TGTGCCAGCAGCGCCACAGGGTTTGGAAACACCATATATTTT.

This clone was recorded only once. V usage is TRBV7-6 and J usage is TRBJ2-3; 7 nucleotides agree with TRBD2. With 2 bases clipped from V and 2 bases from J, the junction kept 10 bases outside the gene matches. Germline CDR1 and CDR2: SGHVS and FNYEAQ. This CDR3 has 17 residues. The CDR3 sequence: CASSLLLAGAPTDTQYF. Written as DNA, the CDR3 is TGTGCCAGCAGCTTATTGCTGGCGGGAGCCCCCACAGATACGCAGTATTTT.

The chain links TRBV5-1 to TRBJ1-1; D is uncertain. V was shortened by 2 bases and J by 6 bases, with 11 bases between the two germline ends. The CDR3 covers 13 residues. Germline CDR1 and CDR2: SGHRS and YFSETQ. The CDR3 spells CASSFEMRSEAFF. The CDR3 DNA sequence: TGCGCCAGCAGCTTCGAGATGCGGTCTGAAGCTTTCTTT. Full variable domain (rest looked up from reference TRBV5-1 and TRBJ1-1): KAGVTQTPRYLIKTRGQQVTLSCSPISGHRSVSWYQQTPGQGLQFLFEYFSETQRNKGNFPGRFSGRQFSNSRSEMNVSTLELGDSALYLCASSFEMRSEAFFGQGTRLTVV.

The chain couples TRBV30 to TRBJ2-6; TRBD1 matches at 8 bases. V trimming: 4 bases; J trimming: 0 bases; junction bases outside the gene matches: 11. This CDR3 comprises 18 residues. Germline CDR1 reads GTSNPN; CDR2 reads SVGIG (reference sequence). CDR3 sequence reads: CAWMGIGQGLSGANVLTF. The CDR3 nucleotides are TGTGCCTGGATGGGTATAGGACAGGGCCTCTCTGGGGCCAACGTCCTGACTTTC.

The gene calls are TRBV5-4 and TRBJ2-2; 9 bases fit TRBD2. Germline assignment: CDR1 SGHNT and CDR2 YYREEE (reference sequence). V gave up 3 bases and J gave up 5 bases; unmatched junction bases: 8. The CDR3 covers 16 residues. In DNA, the CDR3 is TGTGCCAGCAGCTCCTATAGCGGGAGTGGTACCGGGGAGCTGTTTTTT. This sequence encodes CASSSYSGSGTGELFF.

The rearrangement links TRBV6-5 to TRBJ2-7; D is perhaps TRBD1 (6 bases). The CDR3 totals 15 residues. Germline V gene lookup returns CDR1 MNHEY and CDR2 SVGAGI. Trimming took off 5 bases at V and 3 bases at J, with 17 bases between the two ends. The CDR3 loop reads CASSNPGQGIYEQYF. CDR3 DNA: TGTGCCAGCAGTAATCCGGGACAAGGAATCTACGAGCAGTACTTC.

The chain links TRBV5-6 to TRBJ1-4; 7 bases are a match to TRBD1. CDR1 and CDR2 from the germline V gene are SGHDT and YYEEEE. V trimming: 3 bases; J trimming: 8 bases; junction bases outside the gene matches: 7. The CDR3 is made up of 14 amino acids. The chain's CDR3 is CASSWQGVREKLFF. In nucleotides, the CDR3 is TGTGCCAGCAGCTGGCAGGGGGTAAGGGAAAAACTGTTTTTT.

This chain joins TRBV19 and TRBJ1-5, with 7 nucleotides matching TRBD1. From germline, CDR1 is LNHDA and CDR2 SQIVND (reference sequence). The CDR3 is made up of 12 amino acids. The V gene end was trimmed by 8 bases and the J gene end by 2 bases; junction bases not matched to a gene: 0. The CDR3 region has the DNA TGTGCCAGTGGACAGGGCAATCAGCCCCAGCATTTT. It translates to CASGQGNQPQHF. Full variable domain (rest looked up from reference TRBV19 and TRBJ1-5): DGGITQSPKYLFRKEGQNVTLSCEQNLNHDAMYWYRQDPGQGLRLIYYSQIVNDFQKGDIAEGYSVSREKKESFPLTVTSAQKNPTAFYLCASGQGNQPQHFGDGTRLSIL.

A single count supports this clone. The chain couples TRBV5-1 to TRBJ2-3; TRBD2 agrees at 7 bases. Germline CDR1 is SGHRS and CDR2 is YFSETQ. The CDR3 is 15 amino acids. Unmatched junction bases numbered 6, after V lost 0 bases and J lost 5 bases. CDR3 in amino acids: CASSLAPREGDTQYF. The CDR3 DNA reads TGCGCCAGCAGCTTGGCTCCCAGGGAGGGAGATACGCAGTATTTT.

V and J are TRBV28 and TRBJ1-1; maybe TRBD1 (5 bases). Deletions cut 5 bases from V and 0 bases from J, with 16 bases between. Germline CDR1 and CDR2: MDHEN and SYDVKM. CDR3 length: 16 residues. Here the CDR3 reads CASSHGQTFMNTEAFF. DNA of the CDR3: TGTGCCAGCAGTCACGGACAAACATTCATGAACACTGAAGCTTTCTTT.

The V call is TRBV5-5, the J call TRBJ2-3; 10 bases match TRBD2. V dropped 4 bases and J dropped 5; count of bases not matched to a gene: 10. Germline V gives CDR1 SGHKS, CDR2 YYEKEE (reference sequence). This CDR3 spans 16 amino acids. The CDR3 DNA is TGTGCCAGCAGCGCGCCCGGGACTAGCGTCGGAGATACGCAGTATTTT. Translation gives CASSAPGTSVGDTQYF.

This chain links TRBV7-2 with TRBJ2-1; D unclear. V was cut by 5 bases and J by 7 bases, with 6 bases left in between. Germline values: CDR1 SGHTA, CDR2 FQGNSA. This CDR3 spans 11 amino acids. This chain's CDR3 is CASSPRNEQFF. DNA for the CDR3: TGTGCCAGCAGCCCGCGGAATGAGCAGTTCTTC.

With regard to this clone: The same CDR3 is also encoded by other DNA sequences in this sample. The chain joins TRBV5-1 to TRBJ2-3; 7 nucleotides align to TRBD1. The germline CDR1 and CDR2 sequences are SGHRS and YFSETQ. After removal of 4 bases from V and 2 bases from J, the junction contained 4 bases not matched to a gene. The CDR3 has 14 residues. CDR3 residues: CASSPGTATDTQYF. CDR3 nucleotide sequence: TGCGCCAGCAGCCCGGGGACAGCCACAGATACGCAGTATTTT.